These 8 T cell receptor beta chains came from one sample sequenced in a study of cytomegalovirus exposure and HLA in healthy donors. Some clones are missing from TCRdb's copy, which holds only in-frame ones; the method was immunoSEQ multiplex PCR. The sample gives 100,000 to 150,000 clones, approximately 88% of which show up once; 1.5% to 2.5% is in the top ten. Sequencing input: PBMCs. These receptors all come from a woman aged 18-29 years in good health and CMV-seronegative.

CDR3 DNA: TGTGCCACAGGACAGGGGACGACCTACGAGCAGTACTTC. This translates into CATGQGTTYEQYF. V is TRBV6-6 and J is TRBJ2-7; 9 nucleotides align to TRBD1. CDR1 is MNHNY, CDR2 SVGAGI, per germline (reference sequence). The V and J ends lost 10 bases and 2 bases, in that order; junction bases with no gene match: 6. The CDR3 runs 13 residues.

V gene TRBV4-1 combines with J gene TRBJ2-4; D ambiguous. CDR3 length: 17 residues. The V gene lost 4 bases and the J gene lost 3 bases, with 19 bases spanning the gap. Germline-derived CDR1 and CDR2 are MGHRA and YSYEKL. The CDR3 sequence is CASSPLRFRSGKNIQYF. The CDR3 coding sequence is TGCGCCAGCAGCCCCCTCCGATTTCGTTCGGGCAAAAACATTCAGTACTTC.

The J gene is TRBJ2-7, the V gene TRBV10-1, with D possibly matching TRBD2 (5 bases). Germline-derived CDR1 and CDR2 are WNHNN and SYGVQD (reference sequence). This CDR3 is built from 14 residues. Trimming pared 5 bases from V and 7 bases from J, leaving 18 bases between. The CDR3 bases are TGCGCCAGCAGTCCGTATTTGGAACCGGGGGAGCAGTACTTC. Protein product: CASSPYLEPGEQYF.

The J gene is TRBJ2-1, the V gene TRBV28; a weak D match, TRBD2 (5 bases). This CDR3 spans 14 amino acids. Looked up from germline, CDR1 is MDHEN and CDR2 is SYDVKM. Trimming took 4 bases from V and 9 from J, leaving 16 bases between them. As DNA, the CDR3 is TGTGCCAGCAGTTCCCCAAACCTAGCTAGTGAGCAGTTCTTC. Translated, it gives CASSSPNLASEQFF.

This clone was counted a single time. The V and J genes are TRBV30 and TRBJ2-7; 7 bases map to TRBD2. Germline CDR1 is GTSNPN and CDR2 is SVGIG (reference sequence). This CDR3 has 11 amino acids. In nucleotides, the CDR3 is TGTGCATTGACTAGCCCCTACGAGCAGTACTTC. Amino acid sequence: CALTSPYEQYF.

The V and J genes are TRBV11-2 and TRBJ2-1; TRBD1 might be the D (5 bases). Germline V CDR1 and CDR2: SGHAT, FQNNGV. The germline V and J ends were trimmed by 5 bases and 7 bases, with 15 bases remaining between them. This CDR3 is 14 amino acids long. In nucleotides, the CDR3 is TGTGCCAGCAGCCGCCTCACTGGGGCGAATGAGCAGTTCTTC. Protein sequence: CASSRLTGANEQFF. Looking up the rest from reference TRBV11-2 and TRBJ2-1 gives the full variable domain: EAGVAQSPRYKIIEKRQSVAFWCNPISGHATLYWYQQILGQGPKLLIQFQNNGVVDDSQLPKDRFSAERLKGVDSTLKIQPAKLEDSAVYLCASSRLTGANEQFFGPGTRLTVL.

This clone was detected a few times. The chain recombines TRBV14 with TRBJ1-1, with a possible D match to TRBD1 (6 bases). The CDR3 sequence is 14 residues long. The germline gives CDR1 SGHDN, CDR2 FVKESK. Trimming stripped 1 base from V and 7 bases from J, with 13 bases between. In DNA form, the CDR3 reads TGTGCCAGCAGCCAAGCAGGGGCGTATAATGAAGCTTTCTTT. Its protein product is CASSQAGAYNEAFF.

The gene calls are TRBV7-8 and TRBJ2-7; no firm D call. Germline CDR1 is SGHVS and CDR2 is FQNEAQ. Trimming pared 0 bases from V and 3 bases from J, leaving 9 bases between. This CDR3 region has 14 residues. The CDR3 nucleotides read TGTGCCAGCAGCTTAGCGAGGTATAACTACGAGCAGTACTTC. Its protein is CASSLARYNYEQYF.